The 2 T cell receptor beta chains given below trace back to one sample, sequenced in a study of cytomegalovirus exposure and HLA in healthy donors. The PCR contained 60 Vbeta and 13 Jbeta primers. Profiling relied on immunoSEQ multiplex PCR, and the TCRdb table lists in-frame clones only, not all of them. The sample lists fewer than 200,000 clones, roughly 75% seen once, with less than 3% in the top ten. The sequenced material came from PBMCs. These receptors were collected from a female donor in good health and CMV-seronegative.

This clone was counted only a few times. The chain recombines TRBV4-3 with TRBJ2-1, with no clear D. Trimming took off 0 bases at V and 13 bases at J, with 13 bases between the two ends. Germline CDR1 LGHNA, CDR2 YSLEER. The CDR3 spans 13 residues. For the CDR3, the DNA is TGCGCCAGCAGCCAAGACTTCGGTGGGCCTCAGTTCTTC. This gives the protein CASSQDFGGPQFF.

The rearrangement uses TRBV6-6 and TRBJ1-5, with 7 bases identical to TRBD1. The CDR3 loop spans 13 amino acids. Trimming cost V 7 bases and J 4 bases; bases outside gene matches: 4. CDR1 is MNHNY, CDR2 SVGAGI, per germline (reference sequence). The CDR3 protein is CASIYRGNQPQHF. The CDR3 DNA is TGTGCCAGCATCTACAGGGGTAATCAGCCCCAGCATTTT.